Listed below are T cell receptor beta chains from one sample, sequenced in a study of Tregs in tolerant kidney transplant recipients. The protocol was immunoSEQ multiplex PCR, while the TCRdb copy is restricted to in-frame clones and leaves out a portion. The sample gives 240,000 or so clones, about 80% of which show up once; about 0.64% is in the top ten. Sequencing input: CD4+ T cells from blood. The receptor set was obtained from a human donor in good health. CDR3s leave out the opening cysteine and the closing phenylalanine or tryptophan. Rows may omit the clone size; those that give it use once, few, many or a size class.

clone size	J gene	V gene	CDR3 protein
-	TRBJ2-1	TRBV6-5	ASSYGTRSYNEQF
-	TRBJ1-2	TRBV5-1	ASSPTEANYGYT
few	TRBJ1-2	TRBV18	ASSPRTTDNYGYT
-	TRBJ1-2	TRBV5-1	ASSLGQGEGYT
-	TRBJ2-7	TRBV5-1	ASSLDYSYEQY
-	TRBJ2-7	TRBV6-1	ASTTRTGSIYEQY
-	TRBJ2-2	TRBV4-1	ASRGTGGGKSMIENTGELF
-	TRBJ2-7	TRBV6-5	ASSHSAGEQY
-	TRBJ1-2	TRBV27	ASRVTAIGTYGYT
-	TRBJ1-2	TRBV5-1	ASSLGQGSFNYGYT
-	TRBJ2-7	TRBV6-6	ASSGQDTYEQY
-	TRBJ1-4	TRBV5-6	ASSLGSGVEKLF
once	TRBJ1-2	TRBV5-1	AISFRGDLVYYGYT
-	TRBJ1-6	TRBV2	ASRRDSAYNSPLH
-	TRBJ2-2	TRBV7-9	ASTRGLGLGELF
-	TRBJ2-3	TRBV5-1	ASSLYRDTQY
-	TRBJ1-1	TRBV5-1	ASSPRAGRNTEAF
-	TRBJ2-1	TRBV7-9	AGKASGRLNEQF
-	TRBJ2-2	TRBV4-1	ASSQPGGSGELF
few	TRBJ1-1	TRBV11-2	ASSLWAANTEAF
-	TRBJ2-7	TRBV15	ATSRGGTGTYEQY
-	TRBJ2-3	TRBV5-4	ASSQKAGGDTQY
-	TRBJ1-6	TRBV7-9	ASSLERGAGSPLH
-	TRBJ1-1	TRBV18	ASSPQGHTEAF
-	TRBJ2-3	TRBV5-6	ASSLAGSSTDTQY
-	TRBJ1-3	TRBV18	ASSPQGTPGNTIY
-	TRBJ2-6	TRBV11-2	ASSFGRSGANVLT
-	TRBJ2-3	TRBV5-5	ASSIRDSTDTQY
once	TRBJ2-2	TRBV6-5	ASSSGRWGTGELF
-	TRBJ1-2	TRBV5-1	ASSLDRGYGYT
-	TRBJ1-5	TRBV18	ASSPSQGPGPQH
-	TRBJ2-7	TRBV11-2	ASSMARVYEQY
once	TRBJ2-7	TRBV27	ASSSPPGTGGYEQY
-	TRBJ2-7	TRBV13	ASSIRQGAPDEQY
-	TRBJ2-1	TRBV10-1	ASSEIELASYNEQF
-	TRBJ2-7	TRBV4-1	ASSRPESYEQY
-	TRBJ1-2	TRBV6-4	ASSEGTGYGYT
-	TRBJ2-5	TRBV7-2	ASSPRVQETQY
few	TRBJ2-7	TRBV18	ASSRGVAGPSEQY
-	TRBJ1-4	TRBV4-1	ASSQDNAGPNEKLF
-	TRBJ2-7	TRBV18	ASSPPKLAGGLYEQY
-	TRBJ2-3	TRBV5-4	ASSSKGRQSTDTQY
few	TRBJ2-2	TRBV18	ASSPGDTGELF
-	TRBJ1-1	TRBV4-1	ASSQERKDGTEAF
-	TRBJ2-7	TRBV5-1	ASSLSPGAYEQY
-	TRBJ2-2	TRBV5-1	ASSRQANTGELF
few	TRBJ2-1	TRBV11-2	ASSLDRGPYNEQF
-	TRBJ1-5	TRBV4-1	ASSQEPGGNQPQH
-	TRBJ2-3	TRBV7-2	ASSLVDPTDTQY
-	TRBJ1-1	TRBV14	ASSRHMNTEAF
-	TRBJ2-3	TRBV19	ASSWGQGTDTQY
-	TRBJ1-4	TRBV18	ASSPLAGQSTNEKLF
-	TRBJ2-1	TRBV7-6	ASSLAGGRNEQF
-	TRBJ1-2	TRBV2	ASSAWYGYT
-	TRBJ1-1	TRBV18	ASSRTMNTEAF
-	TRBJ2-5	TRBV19	ASSISGQETQY
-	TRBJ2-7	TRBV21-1	ASSTGSRYEQY
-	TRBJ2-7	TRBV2	ASKVSGTVYEQY
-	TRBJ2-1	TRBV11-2	ASTPRGTSDEQF
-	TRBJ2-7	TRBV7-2	ASTLTRTAYEQY